This TCR beta chain was observed in a study of T cell repertoires in cytomegalovirus infection. Study as a whole: CMV infection and matching HLA type were both indicated by public TCR beta signatures.

Trimming removed 6 bases from V and 6 bases from J, with 15 bases in between. This CDR3 region has 13 residues. TCRdb passed the reads through MiXCR, listing each CDR3 protein once. In the table there are 200,000 to 300,000 distinct CDR3 sequences, approximately 9% of which are singletons. This clonotype was seen a few times. The chain recombines TRBV5-3 with TRBJ1-1; D not certain. TRBV5-3 is designated an ORF whose function remains uncertain. Sequenced input: PBMCs. The TCR originated in a human donor in good health (CMV status not recorded). Some clones in this sample may be carry-over from other donors' samples. In nucleotides, the CDR3 is TGTGCCAGAAATTCCCGAGTTGGCGCTGAAGCTTTCTTT. Encoded protein: CARNSRVGAEAFF.